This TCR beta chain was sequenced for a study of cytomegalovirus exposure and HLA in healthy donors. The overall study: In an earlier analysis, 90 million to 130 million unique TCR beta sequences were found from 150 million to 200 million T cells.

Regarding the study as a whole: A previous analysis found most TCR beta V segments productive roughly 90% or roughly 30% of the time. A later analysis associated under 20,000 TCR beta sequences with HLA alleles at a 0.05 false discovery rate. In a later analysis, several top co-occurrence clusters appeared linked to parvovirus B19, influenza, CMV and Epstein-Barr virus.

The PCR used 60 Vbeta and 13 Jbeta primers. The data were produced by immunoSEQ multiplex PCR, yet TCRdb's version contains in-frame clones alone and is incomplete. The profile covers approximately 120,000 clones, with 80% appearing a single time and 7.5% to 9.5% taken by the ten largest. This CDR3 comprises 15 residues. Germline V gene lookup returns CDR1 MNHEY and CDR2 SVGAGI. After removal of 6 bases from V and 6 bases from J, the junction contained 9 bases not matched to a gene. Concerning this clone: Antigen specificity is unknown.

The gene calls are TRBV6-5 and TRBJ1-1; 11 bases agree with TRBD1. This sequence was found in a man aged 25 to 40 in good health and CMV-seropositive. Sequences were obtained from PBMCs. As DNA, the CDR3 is TGTGCCAGCAGCTACAGAACGGGACAGGGGGCTGAAGCTTTCTTT. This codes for CASSYRTGQGAEAFF.